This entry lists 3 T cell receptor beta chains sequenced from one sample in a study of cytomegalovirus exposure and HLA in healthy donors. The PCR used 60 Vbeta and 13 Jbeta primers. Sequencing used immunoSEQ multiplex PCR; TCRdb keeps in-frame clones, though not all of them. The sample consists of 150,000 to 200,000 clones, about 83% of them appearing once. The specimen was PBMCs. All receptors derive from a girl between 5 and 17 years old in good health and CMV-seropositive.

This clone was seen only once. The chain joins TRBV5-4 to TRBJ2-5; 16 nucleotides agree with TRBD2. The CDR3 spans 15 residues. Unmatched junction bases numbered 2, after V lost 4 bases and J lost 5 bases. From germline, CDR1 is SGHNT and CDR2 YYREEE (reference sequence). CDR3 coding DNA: TGTGCCAGCAGCCGGGGACTAGCGGGGGGGGAGACCCAGTACTTC. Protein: CASSRGLAGGETQYF.

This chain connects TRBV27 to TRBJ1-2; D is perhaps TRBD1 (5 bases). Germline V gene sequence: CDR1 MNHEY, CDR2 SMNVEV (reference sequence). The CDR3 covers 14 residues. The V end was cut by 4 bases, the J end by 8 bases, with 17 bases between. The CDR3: CASSSGILTVGYTF. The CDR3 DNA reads TGTGCCAGCAGTTCAGGCATACTGACAGTAGGCTACACCTTC.

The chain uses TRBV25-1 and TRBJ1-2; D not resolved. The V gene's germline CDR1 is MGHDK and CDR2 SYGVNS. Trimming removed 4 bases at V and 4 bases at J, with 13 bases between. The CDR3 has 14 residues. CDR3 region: CASSGSQARYGYTF. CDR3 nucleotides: TGTGCCAGCAGTGGGTCTCAGGCCCGCTATGGCTACACCTTC.